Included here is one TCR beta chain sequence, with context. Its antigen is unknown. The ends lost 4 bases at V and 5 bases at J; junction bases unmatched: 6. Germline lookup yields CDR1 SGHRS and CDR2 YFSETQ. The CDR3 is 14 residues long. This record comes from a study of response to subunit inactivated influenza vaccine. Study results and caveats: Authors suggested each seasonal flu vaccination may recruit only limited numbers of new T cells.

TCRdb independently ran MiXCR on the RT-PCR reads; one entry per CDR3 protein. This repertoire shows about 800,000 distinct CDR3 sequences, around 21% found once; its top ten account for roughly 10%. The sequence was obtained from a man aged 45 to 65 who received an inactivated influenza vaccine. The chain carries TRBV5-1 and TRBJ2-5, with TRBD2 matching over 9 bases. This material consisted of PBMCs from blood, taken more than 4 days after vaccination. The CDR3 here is CASSPGTSRETQYF. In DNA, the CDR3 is TGCGCCAGCAGCCCCGGGACTAGCAGGGAGACCCAGTACTTC.